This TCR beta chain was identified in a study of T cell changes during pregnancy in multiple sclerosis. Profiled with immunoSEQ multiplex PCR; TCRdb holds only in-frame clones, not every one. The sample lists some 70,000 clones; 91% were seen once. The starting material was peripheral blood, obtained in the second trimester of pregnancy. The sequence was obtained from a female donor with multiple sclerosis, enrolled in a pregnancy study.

The CDR3 region has the DNA TGTGCCAGCAGCTTGGACAGGGCCGCCTACGAGCAGTACTTC. Translation: CASSLDRAAYEQYF. J is TRBJ2-7 and V is TRBV5-4, with D perhaps matching TRBD1 (6 bases). The CDR3 covers 14 residues. V was clipped by 0 bases and J by 2 bases, with 9 bases between them. Germline V gene lookup returns CDR1 SGHNT and CDR2 YYREEE (reference sequence).